This T cell receptor beta chain was found in a study of early T cells in non-severe SARS-CoV-2 infection. Study-level information: The sequenced material was bulk RNA from unsorted whole blood, and its chains were unpaired. Findings of the study overall: Anti-spike CD8 responses were favored in VDJdb matching, and private and CD4 specificities were missed.

The V end lost 4 bases, the J end lost 1 base, and 15 bases lay between the germline ends. CDR1 SGHRS and CDR2 YFSETQ come from the germline V gene. The CDR3 has 15 residues. This clonotype came up a few times. Its antigen is unknown. Attachment of unique molecular identifiers to individual cDNA molecules was performed. TCRdb re-derived calls from the 5' RACE reads in MiXCR, one entry per CDR3 protein. The table has about 90,000 distinct CDR3 sequences, about 12% seen once. The sequencing here drew on whole blood, taken at baseline. This sequence originates from an adult who was a healthcare worker with PCR-confirmed SARS-CoV-2 infection or an uninfected control (not recorded which). The rearrangement joins TRBV5-1 to TRBJ2-7, with D perhaps TRBD2 (5 bases). Here the CDR3 reads CASSQNLLGSYEQYF. The CDR3 region has the DNA TGCGCCAGCAGCCAAAACCTACTAGGTTCCTACGAGCAGTACTTC. The full variable domain, completed using reference TRBV5-1 and TRBJ2-7, is KAGVTQTPRYLIKTRGQQVTLSCSPISGHRSVSWYQQTPGQGLQFLFEYFSETQRNKGNFPGRFSGRQFSNSRSEMNVSTLELGDSALYLCASSQNLLGSYEQYFGPGTRLTVT.